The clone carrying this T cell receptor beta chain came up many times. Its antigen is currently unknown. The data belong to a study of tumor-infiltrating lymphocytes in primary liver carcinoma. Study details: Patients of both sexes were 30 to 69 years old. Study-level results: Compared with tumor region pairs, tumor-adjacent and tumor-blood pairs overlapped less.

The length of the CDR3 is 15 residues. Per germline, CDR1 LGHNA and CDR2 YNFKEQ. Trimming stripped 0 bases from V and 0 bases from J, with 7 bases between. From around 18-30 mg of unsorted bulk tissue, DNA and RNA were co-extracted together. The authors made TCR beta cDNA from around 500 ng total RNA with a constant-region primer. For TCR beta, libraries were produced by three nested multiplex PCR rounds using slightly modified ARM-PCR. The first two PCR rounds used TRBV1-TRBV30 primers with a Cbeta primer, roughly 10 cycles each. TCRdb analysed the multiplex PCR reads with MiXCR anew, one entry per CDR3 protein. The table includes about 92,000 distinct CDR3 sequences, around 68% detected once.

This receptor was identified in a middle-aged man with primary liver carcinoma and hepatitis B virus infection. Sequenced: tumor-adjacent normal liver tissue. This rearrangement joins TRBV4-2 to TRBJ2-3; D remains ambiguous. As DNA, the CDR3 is TGTGCCAGCAGCCAAGACAGAACTAGCACAGATACGCAGTATTTT. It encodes CASSQDRTSTDTQYF.